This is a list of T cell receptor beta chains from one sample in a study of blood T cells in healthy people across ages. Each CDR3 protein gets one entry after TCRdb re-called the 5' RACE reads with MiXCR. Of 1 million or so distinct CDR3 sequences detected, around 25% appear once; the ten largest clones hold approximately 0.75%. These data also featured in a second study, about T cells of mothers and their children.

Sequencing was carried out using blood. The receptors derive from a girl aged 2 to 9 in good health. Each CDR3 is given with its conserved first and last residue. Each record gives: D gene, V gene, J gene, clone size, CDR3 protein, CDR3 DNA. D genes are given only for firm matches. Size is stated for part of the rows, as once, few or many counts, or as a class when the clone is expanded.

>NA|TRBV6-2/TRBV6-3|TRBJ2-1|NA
CASSYELRDQFF
TGTGCCAGCAGTTACGAGCTGCGAGATCAGTTCTTC
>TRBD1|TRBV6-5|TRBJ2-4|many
CASSRTGLENIQYF
TGTGCCAGCAGTCGGACAGGGTTGGAAAACATTCAGTACTTC
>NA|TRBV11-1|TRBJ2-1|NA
CASSLRAGNPPSARSYNEQFF
TGTGCCAGCAGCTTACGGGCAGGGAATCCACCTAGCGCACGCTCCTACAATGAGCAGTTCTTC
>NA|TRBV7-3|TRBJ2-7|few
CASSFLGGGSSYEQYF
TGTGCCAGCAGCTTCCTAGGAGGAGGGAGCTCCTACGAGCAGTACTTC
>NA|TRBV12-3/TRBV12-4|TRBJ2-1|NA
CASTTVSYNEQFF
TGTGCCAGCACGACAGTCTCCTACAATGAGCAGTTCTTC
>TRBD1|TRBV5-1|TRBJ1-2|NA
CASSWDRGPSNYGYTF
TGCGCCAGCAGCTGGGACAGGGGTCCCTCTAACTATGGCTACACCTTC
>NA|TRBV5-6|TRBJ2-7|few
CASSTVRGHLMHYEQYF
TGTGCCAGCAGTACAGTCCGCGGGCACCTGATGCACTACGAGCAGTACTTC
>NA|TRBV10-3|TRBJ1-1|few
CAISDRPNTEAFF
TGTGCCATCAGTGACAGGCCGAACACTGAAGCTTTCTTT
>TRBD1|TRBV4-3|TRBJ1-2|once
CASSQSPGTGYGYTF
TGCGCCAGCAGCCAATCCCCCGGGACAGGGTATGGCTACACCTTC
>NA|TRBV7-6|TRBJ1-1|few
CASSLAIGTEAFF
TGTGCCAGCAGCTTAGCGATTGGCACTGAAGCTTTCTTT
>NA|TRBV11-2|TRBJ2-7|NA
CASRGTLAYEQYF
TGTGCCAGCAGAGGGACGCTAGCCTACGAGCAGTACTTC
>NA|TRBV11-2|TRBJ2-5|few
CASSLVLTAEETQYF
TGTGCCAGCAGCTTAGTATTAACGGCAGAAGAGACCCAGTACTTC
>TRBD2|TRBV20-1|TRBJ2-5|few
CSGAGTQETQYF
TGCAGTGGAGCGGGGACCCAAGAGACCCAGTACTTC
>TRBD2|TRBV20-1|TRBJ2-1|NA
CSAGGLAGPHNEQFF
TGCAGTGCTGGGGGACTAGCGGGCCCACACAATGAGCAGTTCTTC
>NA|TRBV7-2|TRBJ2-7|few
CASSYRWEQYF
TGTGCCAGCAGCTATCGGTGGGAGCAGTACTTC
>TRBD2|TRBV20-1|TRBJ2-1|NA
CSARGSTSGSPGNEQFF
TGCAGTGCTAGAGGCTCGACTAGCGGGAGCCCCGGCAATGAGCAGTTCTTC
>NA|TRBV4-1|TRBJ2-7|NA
CASSPHGGDYEQYF
TGCGCCAGCAGCCCCCATGGAGGGGACTACGAGCAGTACTTC
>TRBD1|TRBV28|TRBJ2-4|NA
CASSTLQGDIQYF
TGTGCCAGCAGTACGCTCCAGGGGGACATTCAGTACTTC
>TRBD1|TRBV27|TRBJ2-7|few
CATRTGGNEQYF
TGTGCCACCCGGACAGGGGGCAACGAGCAGTACTTC
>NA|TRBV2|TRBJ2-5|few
CASNREASETQYF
TGTGCCTCAAACAGGGAGGCCTCTGAGACCCAGTACTTC
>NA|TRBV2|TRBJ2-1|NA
CASREGEPNEQFF
TGTGCCAGCAGGGAAGGGGAGCCTAATGAGCAGTTCTTC
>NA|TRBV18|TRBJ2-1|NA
CASSPNLAPYNEQFF
TGTGCCAGCTCACCTAATCTAGCTCCCTACAATGAGCAGTTCTTC
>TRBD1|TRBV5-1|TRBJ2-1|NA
CASSPGGTGEEQFF
TGCGCCAGCAGCCCGGGCGGGACAGGGGAGGAGCAGTTCTTC
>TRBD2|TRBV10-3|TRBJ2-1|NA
CAISESLAGDNEQFF
TGTGCCATCAGTGAGTCCCTAGCGGGAGACAATGAGCAGTTCTTC
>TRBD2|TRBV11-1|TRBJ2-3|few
CASSLSLAGGTSTTSQYF
TGTGCCAGCAGCTTATCACTAGCGGGAGGTACCTCAACAACCTCGCAGTATTTT
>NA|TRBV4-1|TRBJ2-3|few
CASSQDGSVEEDTQYF
TGCGCCAGCAGCCAAGATGGCAGCGTCGAGGAAGATACGCAGTATTTT
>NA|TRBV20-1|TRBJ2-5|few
CSARPSRELRETQYF
TGCAGTGCTAGGCCCAGCAGGGAGTTACGAGAGACCCAGTACTTC
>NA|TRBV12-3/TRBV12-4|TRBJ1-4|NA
CASSPDSGKLFF
TGTGCCAGCAGTCCGGACAGCGGAAAACTGTTTTTT
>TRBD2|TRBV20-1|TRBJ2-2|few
CSARELSGRRTGELFF
TGCAGTGCTAGAGAACTTAGCGGGAGACGAACCGGGGAGCTGTTTTTT
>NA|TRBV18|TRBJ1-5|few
CASSLRGLNQPQHF
TGTGCCAGCTCGCTCCGGGGCCTTAATCAGCCCCAGCATTTT
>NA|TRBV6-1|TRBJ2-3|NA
CASSEADSLGDTQYF
TGTGCCAGCAGTGAAGCAGACAGTCTGGGGGATACGCAGTATTTT
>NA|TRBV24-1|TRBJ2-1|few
CATRLENEQFF
TGTGCCACCAGACTAGAGAATGAGCAGTTCTTC
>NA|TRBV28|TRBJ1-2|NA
CASSGRNRGNYGYTF
TGTGCCAGCAGCGGACGAAACCGGGGGAACTATGGCTACACCTTC
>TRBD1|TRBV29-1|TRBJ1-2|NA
CSVAGTGLRGYGYTF
TGCAGCGTTGCGGGGACAGGGCTTAGAGGCTATGGCTACACCTTC
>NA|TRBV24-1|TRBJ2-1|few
CATSDLRETPSSYNEQFF
TGTGCCACCAGTGATCTCCGAGAGACTCCTAGCTCCTACAATGAGCAGTTCTTC
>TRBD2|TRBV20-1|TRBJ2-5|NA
CSATRGTSGEETQYF
TGCAGTGCTACTAGGGGGACTAGCGGGGAGGAGACCCAGTACTTC
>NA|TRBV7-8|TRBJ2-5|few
CASSLGVGATGGTQYF
TGTGCCAGCAGCTTAGGGGTGGGGGCTACAGGTGGGACCCAGTACTTC
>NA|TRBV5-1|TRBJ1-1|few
CASSLEVPGAGTEAFF
TGCGCCAGCAGCTTGGAGGTCCCGGGCGCAGGGACTGAAGCTTTCTTT
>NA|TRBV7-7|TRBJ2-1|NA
CASSLELSHLLSEQFF
TGTGCTAGCAGCTTAGAACTAAGCCACTTATTGAGTGAGCAGTTCTTC
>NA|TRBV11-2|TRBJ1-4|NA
CASSSGTLHEKLFF
TGTGCCAGCAGCTCGGGGACACTTCATGAAAAACTGTTTTTT
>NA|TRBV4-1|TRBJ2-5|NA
CASRGLATWEQYF
TGCGCCAGCAGGGGTCTAGCGACCTGGGAGCAGTACTTC
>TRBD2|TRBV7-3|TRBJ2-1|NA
CASSKSSGGAKNEQFF
TGTGCCAGCAGCAAATCTAGCGGGGGGGCTAAAAATGAGCAGTTCTTC
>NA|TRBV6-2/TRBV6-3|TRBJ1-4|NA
CASHGQYEKLFF
TGTGCCAGTCACGGACAATATGAAAAACTGTTTTTT
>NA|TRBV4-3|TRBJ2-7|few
CASSEDSGYEQYF
TGCGCCAGCAGTGAGGACTCGGGGTACGAGCAGTACTTC
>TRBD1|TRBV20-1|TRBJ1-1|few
CSAYNGQGDTEAFF
TGCAGTGCTTATAATGGACAGGGGGATACTGAAGCTTTCTTT
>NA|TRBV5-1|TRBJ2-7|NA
CASSHGRYEQYF
TGCGCCAGCAGCCACGGGAGATACGAGCAGTACTTC
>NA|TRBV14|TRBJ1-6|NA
CASSPEVFSPLHF
TGTGCCAGCAGCCCAGAGGTCTTCTCACCCCTCCACTTT
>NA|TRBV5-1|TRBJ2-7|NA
CASSFESGLVGEQYF
TGCGCCAGCAGCTTTGAAAGCGGACTTGTGGGCGAGCAGTACTTC
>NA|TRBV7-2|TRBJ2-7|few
CASSFPPRNYEQYF
TGTGCCAGCAGCTTCCCCCCCCGTAATTACGAGCAGTACTTC
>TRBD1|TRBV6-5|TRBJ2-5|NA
CASSSFWDRGAQETQYF
TGTGCCAGCAGTTCCTTTTGGGACAGGGGGGCCCAAGAGACCCAGTACTTC
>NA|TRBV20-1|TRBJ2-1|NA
CSAPRAFGEQFF
TGCAGTGCCCCGAGGGCCTTTGGAGAGCAGTTCTTC
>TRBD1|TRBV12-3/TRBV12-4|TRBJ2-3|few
CASSFSTGVTDTQYF
TGTGCCAGCAGCTTTTCGACAGGGGTCACAGATACGCAGTATTTT
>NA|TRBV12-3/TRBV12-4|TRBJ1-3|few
CASRASGNTIYF
TGTGCCAGCAGGGCCTCTGGAAACACCATATATTTT
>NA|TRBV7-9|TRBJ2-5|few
CASSLASGGFQETQYF
TGTGCCAGCAGCTTAGCATCTGGGGGTTTCCAAGAGACCCAGTACTTC
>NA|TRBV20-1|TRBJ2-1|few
CSARRLGSGNEQFF
TGCAGTGCTAGACGACTGGGATCGGGCAATGAGCAGTTCTTC